The source of this T cell receptor (beta chain) is a study of siplizumab effects on memory and regulatory T cells. V gave up 4 bases and J gave up 3 bases, with 9 bases separating them. The germline CDR1 and CDR2 sequences are MGHDK and SYGVNS. The CDR3 contains 14 residues. On this clone itself: The antigen is not known.

Study-wide results and caveats: It seemed that naive T cells were more diverse than memory cells and were major contributors to the alloresponse.

Repertoires were generated with immunoSEQ multiplex PCR, while TCRdb's copy carries only in-frame clones and drops some. The table has about 85,000 clones, roughly 94% seen once. The rearrangement uses TRBV25-1 and TRBJ2-2; D remains ambiguous. Source material: CD8+ T cells sorted from blood. The TCR sequence derives from a human donor in good health. In DNA, the CDR3 is TGTGCCAGCAGTGGGGGTTTGGACACCGGGGAGCTGTTTTTT. It specifies CASSGGLDTGELFF.